Listed below are T cell receptor beta chains from one sample, sequenced in a study of vaccination effects on CD4 cells after COVID-19. Here immunoSEQ multiplex PCR was the method, and the copy in TCRdb shows in-frame clones only, minus some. Of 57,000 or so clones in the sample, approximately 72% are singletons; the top ten hold 4.3%. Their antigens are not known. The sequencing used CD4+ T cells from PBMCs cultured without peptide, collected after COVID-19 vaccination. The source is a human donor who received a COVID-19 vaccine. CDR3s include the opening cysteine and the closing phenylalanine or tryptophan. The order of the fields is clone size, D gene, J gene, V gene, CDR3 protein, CDR3 DNA. A D gene is named only where the DNA matches it firmly. Clone size is given for some rows only: seen once, a few or many times, or a class if the clone is expanded.

abundance: .
d_gene: .
j_gene: TRBJ1-6
v_gene: TRBV28
CDR3aa: CASSLSEGFGSYNSPLHF
CDR3nt: TGTGCCAGCAGTTTATCCGAGGGATTCGGCTCCTATAATTCACCCCTCCACTTT

abundance: .
d_gene: TRBD2
j_gene: TRBJ2-2
v_gene: TRBV3-1/TRBV3-2
CDR3aa: CASSRGLAGAGYAGELFF
CDR3nt: TGTGCCAGCAGCCGAGGACTAGCGGGAGCGGGGTACGCCGGGGAGCTGTTTTTT

abundance: .
d_gene: .
j_gene: TRBJ1-4
v_gene: TRBV7-2
CDR3aa: CASSLRWGLGEKLFF
CDR3nt: TGTGCCAGCAGCTTACGGTGGGGGCTAGGTGAAAAACTGTTTTTT

abundance: .
d_gene: TRBD1
j_gene: TRBJ1-2
v_gene: TRBV19
CDR3aa: CASSIAPGGEPYTF
CDR3nt: TGTGCCAGTAGTATAGCCCCAGGGGGCGAACCCTACACCTTC

abundance: .
d_gene: .
j_gene: TRBJ2-4
v_gene: TRBV30
CDR3aa: CAWSVRGADIQYF
CDR3nt: TGTGCCTGGAGTGTCAGGGGCGCGGACATTCAGTACTTC

abundance: .
d_gene: .
j_gene: TRBJ1-4
v_gene: TRBV7-8
CDR3aa: CASSPPLGGEKLFF
CDR3nt: TGTGCCAGCAGCCCCCCCTTAGGAGGGGAAAAACTGTTTTTT

abundance: .
d_gene: .
j_gene: TRBJ1-1
v_gene: TRBV7-2
CDR3aa: CASSLVGAANTEAFF
CDR3nt: TGTGCCAGCAGCTTAGTGGGGGCAGCGAACACTGAAGCTTTCTTT

abundance: .
d_gene: .
j_gene: TRBJ1-5
v_gene: TRBV5-1
CDR3aa: CASSLLGERNQPQHF
CDR3nt: TGCGCCAGCAGCTTGTTGGGGGAGAGGAATCAGCCCCAGCATTTT

abundance: .
d_gene: .
j_gene: TRBJ1-1
v_gene: TRBV2
CDR3aa: CASSEEGFGNTEAFF
CDR3nt: TGTGCCAGCAGTGAGGAGGGTTTCGGGAACACTGAAGCTTTCTTT

abundance: .
d_gene: TRBD1
j_gene: TRBJ2-5
v_gene: TRBV2
CDR3aa: CASSLGTEQETQYF
CDR3nt: TGTGCCAGCAGTCTCGGGACAGAACAAGAGACCCAGTACTTC

abundance: .
d_gene: .
j_gene: TRBJ2-2
v_gene: TRBV14
CDR3aa: CASSQALAYTGELFF
CDR3nt: TGTGCCAGCAGCCAAGCGCTAGCCTACACCGGGGAGCTGTTTTTT

abundance: .
d_gene: .
j_gene: TRBJ2-2
v_gene: TRBV6-5
CDR3aa: CASSYSWSQGSGELFF
CDR3nt: TGTGCCAGCAGTTACTCCTGGTCGCAGGGAAGCGGGGAGCTGTTTTTT

abundance: few
d_gene: .
j_gene: TRBJ1-2
v_gene: TRBV6-4
CDR3aa: CASSGTGTPGTGYTF
CDR3nt: TGTGCCAGCAGTGGCACCGGGACACCTGGAACGGGCTACACCTTC

abundance: .
d_gene: .
j_gene: TRBJ2-1
v_gene: TRBV21-1
CDR3aa: CASSNPEREGRNEQFF
CDR3nt: TGTGCCAGCAGCAACCCCGAACGGGAGGGCCGGAATGAGCAGTTCTTC

abundance: .
d_gene: .
j_gene: TRBJ1-3
v_gene: TRBV3-1/TRBV3-2
CDR3aa: CASRSTGSNSGNTIYF
CDR3nt: TGTGCCAGCAGGTCCACAGGGTCAAACTCTGGAAACACCATATATTTT

abundance: .
d_gene: TRBD1
j_gene: TRBJ1-5
v_gene: TRBV4-3
CDR3aa: CASSQTGTGGPIGEPQHF
CDR3nt: TGCGCCAGCAGCCAAACCGGGACAGGGGGACCAATAGGGGAGCCCCAGCATTTT

abundance: .
d_gene: .
j_gene: TRBJ2-2
v_gene: TRBV27
CDR3aa: CASSRSGELFF
CDR3nt: TGTGCCAGCAGCCGGTCCGGGGAGCTGTTTTTT

abundance: .
d_gene: .
j_gene: TRBJ2-7
v_gene: TRBV5-6
CDR3aa: CASSFGRNEQYF
CDR3nt: TGTGCCAGCAGCTTTGGAAGGAACGAGCAGTACTTC

abundance: .
d_gene: TRBD1
j_gene: TRBJ1-6
v_gene: TRBV6-1
CDR3aa: CASSEDRGNSPLHF
CDR3nt: TGTGCCAGCAGTGAAGACAGGGGTAATTCACCCCTCCACTTT

abundance: once
d_gene: TRBD1
j_gene: TRBJ1-6
v_gene: TRBV2
CDR3aa: CASSPGGDSPLHF
CDR3nt: TGTGCCAGCAGCCCAGGGGGAGATTCACCCCTCCACTTT

abundance: .
d_gene: TRBD1
j_gene: TRBJ1-6
v_gene: TRBV18
CDR3aa: CASQGQGVGGSPLHF
CDR3nt: TGTGCCAGCCAGGGACAGGGGGTCGGGGGATCACCCCTCCACTTT

abundance: .
d_gene: .
j_gene: TRBJ2-1
v_gene: TRBV9
CDR3aa: CASSPRPTTNNEQFF
CDR3nt: TGTGCCAGCAGCCCGCGACCGACGACCAACAATGAGCAGTTCTTC

abundance: once
d_gene: TRBD2
j_gene: TRBJ2-7
v_gene: TRBV18
CDR3aa: CASSPPGTSGYEQYF
CDR3nt: TGTGCCAGCTCACCCCCCGGGACTAGCGGTTACGAGCAGTACTTC

abundance: .
d_gene: TRBD2
j_gene: TRBJ2-3
v_gene: TRBV7-8
CDR3aa: CASTLAGTYTDTQYF
CDR3nt: TGTGCCAGCACTCTAGCGGGGACCTACACAGATACGCAGTATTTT

abundance: .
d_gene: .
j_gene: TRBJ1-2
v_gene: TRBV30
CDR3aa: CAWSTLESKANYGYTF
CDR3nt: TGTGCCTGGAGTACCCTCGAGAGTAAAGCTAACTATGGCTACACCTTC

abundance: few
d_gene: TRBD1
j_gene: TRBJ1-5
v_gene: TRBV5-1
CDR3aa: CASSATTGRNQPQHF
CDR3nt: TGCGCCAGCAGCGCGACGACAGGGCGGAACCAGCCCCAGCATTTT

abundance: .
d_gene: .
j_gene: TRBJ2-2
v_gene: TRBV2
CDR3aa: CASSEDRWGRGNTGELFF
CDR3nt: TGTGCCAGCAGTGAAGATCGTTGGGGGCGAGGGAACACCGGGGAGCTGTTTTTT

abundance: .
d_gene: TRBD1
j_gene: TRBJ1-4
v_gene: TRBV28
CDR3aa: CASRPGGGSEKLFF
CDR3nt: TGTGCCAGCAGACCCGGAGGGGGCAGTGAAAAACTGTTTTTT

abundance: once
d_gene: .
j_gene: TRBJ2-1
v_gene: TRBV6-5
CDR3aa: CASSRKGSYNEQFF
CDR3nt: TGTGCCAGCAGTAGAAAAGGATCGTACAATGAGCAGTTCTTC

abundance: .
d_gene: .
j_gene: TRBJ1-4
v_gene: TRBV4-3
CDR3aa: CASSQGPHRDQANEKLFF
CDR3nt: TGCGCCAGCAGCCAAGGCCCTCACAGGGACCAGGCTAATGAAAAACTGTTTTTT

abundance: .
d_gene: TRBD1
j_gene: TRBJ2-1
v_gene: TRBV7-2
CDR3aa: CASSFWVGQGEDEQFF
CDR3nt: TGTGCCAGCAGCTTTTGGGTTGGACAGGGAGAGGATGAGCAGTTCTTC

abundance: .
d_gene: .
j_gene: TRBJ1-5
v_gene: TRBV30
CDR3aa: CAWSVGLNQPQHF
CDR3nt: TGTGCCTGGAGTGTAGGCCTCAATCAGCCCCAGCATTTT

abundance: once
d_gene: .
j_gene: TRBJ2-1
v_gene: TRBV25-1
CDR3aa: CASSEWGTARSYNEQFF
CDR3nt: TGTGCCAGCAGTGAATGGGGTACGGCACGATCCTACAATGAGCAGTTCTTC

abundance: many
d_gene: TRBD2
j_gene: TRBJ2-1
v_gene: TRBV3-1/TRBV3-2
CDR3aa: CASSQGASGNEQFF
CDR3nt: TGTGCCAGCAGCCAAGGGGCTAGCGGCAATGAGCAGTTCTTC

abundance: once
d_gene: .
j_gene: TRBJ1-1
v_gene: TRBV9
CDR3aa: CASSVEGGGTEAFF
CDR3nt: TGTGCCAGCAGCGTAGAGGGGGGAGGTACTGAAGCTTTCTTT

abundance: .
d_gene: .
j_gene: TRBJ2-5
v_gene: TRBV5-4
CDR3aa: CASSSRGGGETQYF
CDR3nt: TGTGCCAGCAGCTCGCGAGGGGGGGGCGAGACCCAGTACTTC

abundance: .
d_gene: .
j_gene: TRBJ2-1
v_gene: TRBV4-1
CDR3aa: CASSQILAGASYNEQFF
CDR3nt: TGCGCCAGCAGCCAAATTTTGGCGGGTGCTTCCTACAATGAGCAGTTCTTC

abundance: .
d_gene: .
j_gene: TRBJ1-2
v_gene: TRBV30
CDR3aa: CARGVGHSFKGYTF
CDR3nt: TGTGCCCGGGGGGTAGGGCACTCGTTCAAAGGCTACACCTTC

abundance: .
d_gene: .
j_gene: TRBJ2-3
v_gene: TRBV7-2
CDR3aa: CASSPESDTQYF
CDR3nt: TGTGCCAGCAGCCCTGAGTCGGATACGCAGTATTTT

abundance: .
d_gene: TRBD1
j_gene: TRBJ2-2
v_gene: TRBV6-5
CDR3aa: CASSYSQGSGELFF
CDR3nt: TGTGCCAGCAGTTACTCACAGGGGAGCGGGGAGCTGTTTTTT

abundance: .
d_gene: TRBD2
j_gene: TRBJ2-1
v_gene: TRBV7-2
CDR3aa: CASSLGTSGGGRNEQFF
CDR3nt: TGTGCCAGCAGCCTCGGGACTAGCGGGGGGGGCCGGAATGAGCAGTTCTTC

abundance: .
d_gene: TRBD1
j_gene: TRBJ2-2
v_gene: TRBV24-1
CDR3aa: CATSDSRQGPGTGELFF
CDR3nt: TGTGCCACCAGTGATTCCCGACAGGGGCCGGGAACCGGGGAGCTGTTTTTT

abundance: once
d_gene: TRBD1
j_gene: TRBJ2-1
v_gene: TRBV11-2
CDR3aa: CASSSIRDRAHNGQFF
CDR3nt: TGTGCCAGCAGCTCTATCCGGGACAGGGCCCACAATGGGCAGTTCTTC

abundance: .
d_gene: .
j_gene: TRBJ2-4
v_gene: TRBV2
CDR3aa: CASSEGVYKNIQYF
CDR3nt: TGTGCCAGCAGTGAAGGGGTGTACAAAAACATTCAGTACTTC

abundance: .
d_gene: .
j_gene: TRBJ1-1
v_gene: TRBV2
CDR3aa: CASSSGMNTEAFF
CDR3nt: TGTGCCAGCAGTTCGGGGATGAACACTGAAGCTTTCTTT

abundance: few
d_gene: .
j_gene: TRBJ2-5
v_gene: TRBV7-9
CDR3aa: CASSPSSRGETQYF
CDR3nt: TGTGCCAGCAGCCCCTCAAGCCGGGGAGAGACCCAGTACTTC

abundance: .
d_gene: .
j_gene: TRBJ2-1
v_gene: TRBV4-1
CDR3aa: CASSQVGSNEQFF
CDR3nt: TGCGCCAGCAGCCAAGTTGGCTCCAATGAGCAGTTCTTC

abundance: .
d_gene: .
j_gene: TRBJ2-2
v_gene: TRBV3-1/TRBV3-2
CDR3aa: CASSHMDYPGELFF
CDR3nt: TGTGCCAGCAGCCATATGGACTACCCCGGGGAGCTGTTTTTT

abundance: .
d_gene: TRBD1
j_gene: TRBJ2-7
v_gene: TRBV15
CDR3aa: CATSGGGGTGLYEQYF
CDR3nt: TGTGCCACCAGCGGAGGGGGAGGGACAGGGTTATACGAGCAGTACTTC

abundance: .
d_gene: TRBD2
j_gene: TRBJ2-7
v_gene: TRBV3-1/TRBV3-2
CDR3aa: CASSQGLLAGVYEQYF
CDR3nt: TGTGCCAGCAGCCAAGGATTGCTAGCGGGAGTCTACGAGCAGTACTTC

abundance: .
d_gene: TRBD1
j_gene: TRBJ2-2
v_gene: TRBV5-1
CDR3aa: CASSLRQGNTGELFF
CDR3nt: TGCGCCAGCAGCTTAAGACAGGGAAACACCGGGGAGCTGTTTTTT

abundance: .
d_gene: TRBD1
j_gene: TRBJ1-1
v_gene: TRBV5-4
CDR3aa: CASSGGQTSVFTTEAFF
CDR3nt: TGTGCCAGCAGCGGGGGACAGACGAGTGTTTTTACCACTGAAGCTTTCTTT

abundance: once
d_gene: TRBD1
j_gene: TRBJ1-2
v_gene: TRBV28
CDR3aa: CASSSRTGRASMGYTF
CDR3nt: TGTGCCAGCAGTTCTAGGACAGGGCGAGCCTCTATGGGCTACACCTTC

abundance: .
d_gene: .
j_gene: TRBJ1-5
v_gene: TRBV19
CDR3aa: CASNPVVSSPSQPQHF
CDR3nt: TGTGCCAGTAATCCAGTCGTCTCCTCCCCAAGTCAGCCCCAGCATTTT

abundance: .
d_gene: TRBD2
j_gene: TRBJ2-7
v_gene: TRBV3-1/TRBV3-2
CDR3aa: CASSQGPGLAGWNEQYF
CDR3nt: TGTGCCAGCAGCCAAGGGCCGGGACTAGCGGGGTGGAACGAGCAGTACTTC